Below are 19 T cell receptor beta chains sequenced from a single sample in a study of siplizumab effects on memory and regulatory T cells. Assay used: immunoSEQ multiplex PCR; TCRdb lists only in-frame clones, some missing. The repertoire holds 85,000 to 130,000 clones, with more than 85% as singletons. Sequencing used CD4+ T cells sorted from blood. The source of these receptors is a human donor in good health. Some clones in this sample may be carry-over from other donors' samples.

The genes are TRBV27 and TRBJ2-5; a possible D gene is TRBD1 (6 bases). CDR3 length: 13 residues. V was trimmed by 5 bases and J by 5 bases, leaving 12 bases between them. CDR1 and CDR2 (germline): MNHEY, SMNVEV (reference sequence). CDR3 sequence reads: CASSHTGSETQYF. CDR3 coding DNA: TGTGCCAGCAGTCACACAGGGAGTGAGACCCAGTACTTC.

This rearrangement joins TRBV19 to TRBJ2-7; a possible D gene is TRBD2 (5 bases). V lost 7 bases and J 2 bases, leaving 12 bases between the germline ends. The CDR3 length is 13 residues. The germline V gene encodes CDR1 LNHDA and CDR2 SQIVND (reference sequence). The CDR3, as DNA: TGTGCCAGTATGGGCAGGAGGACCTACGAGCAGTACTTC. This sequence encodes CASMGRRTYEQYF.

The V call is TRBV7-8, the J call TRBJ1-2; D is possibly TRBD1 (6 bases). The CDR3 extends over 15 amino acids. Trimming shortened V by 5 bases and J by 2 bases, and 15 bases separated the two germline ends. CDR1 SGHVS and CDR2 FQNEAQ come from the germline V gene. Here the CDR3 DNA reads TGTGCCAGCAGCCAGGGGCCGGTTACCAACTATGGCTACACCTTC. Translated, it gives CASSQGPVTNYGYTF.

V and J are TRBV14 and TRBJ1-4, with unresolved D. This CDR3 is built from 13 residues. Germline V lookup: CDR1 SGHDN, CDR2 FVKESK. The V end lost 6 bases, the J end lost 6 bases, and 11 bases lay between the germline ends. The CDR3: CASRVDVDEKLFF. The CDR3 bases are TGTGCCAGCAGAGTAGATGTGGATGAAAAACTGTTTTTT.

This chain uses TRBV9 with TRBJ2-3; a possible D gene is TRBD2 (5 bases). Trimming removed 2 bases from V and 6 bases from J, with 16 bases in between. There are 15 residues in the CDR3. Germline CDR1 reads SGDLS; CDR2 reads YYNGEE. The CDR3: CASSVLLVPTDTQYF. CDR3 coding DNA: TGTGCCAGCAGCGTTTTACTAGTACCGACCGATACGCAGTATTTT. Filled out from reference TRBV9 and TRBJ2-3, the complete variable domain reads DSGVTQTPKHLITATGQRVTLRCSPRSGDLSVYWYQQSLDQGLQFLIQYYNGEERAKGNILERFSAQQFPDLHSELNLSSLELGDSALYFCASSVLLVPTDTQYFGPGTRLTVL.

This chain uses TRBV11-3 with TRBJ2-2; D is uncertain. V was trimmed by 5 bases and J by 7 bases, leaving 8 bases between them. Germline assignment: CDR1 SGHNT and CDR2 YENEEA. The CDR3 has 12 amino acids. The CDR3 loop reads CASSPGLGELFF. The CDR3 DNA reads TGTGCCAGCAGCCCAGGTCTCGGGGAGCTGTTTTTT.

V and J are TRBV2 and TRBJ2-7, with D tentatively TRBD1 or TRBD2 (5 bases each). V was cut by 6 bases and J by 1 base, with 10 bases left in between. In germline, CDR1 is SNHLY, CDR2 FYNNEI. The CDR3 has 13 residues. Here the CDR3 DNA reads TGTGCCAGCAGGGTAGAGGGGTCCTACGAGCAGTACTTC. It specifies CASRVEGSYEQYF.

The J gene is TRBJ2-1, the V gene TRBV6-6; TRBD2 is a possible D gene (6 bases). V lost 6 bases to trimming and J lost 6 bases, with 12 bases between them. CDR1 and CDR2 from the germline V gene are MNHNY and SVGAGI (reference sequence). This CDR3 spans 13 amino acids. The CDR3 region has the DNA TGTGCCAGCAGCCCGTTGGGGGGCAATGAGCAGTTCTTC. It translates to CASSPLGGNEQFF.

This chain's CDR3 is CASSLRGGTEAFF. Here the CDR3 DNA reads TGTGCCAGCAGTTTAAGAGGGGGAACTGAAGCTTTCTTT. The rearrangement links TRBV6-5 to TRBJ1-1, with a tentative D call TRBD1 (6 bases). This CDR3 is built from 13 residues. Trimming took 4 bases from V and 5 from J, leaving 11 bases between them. Germline V lookup: CDR1 MNHEY, CDR2 SVGAGI.

The chain combines TRBV6-1 with TRBJ2-7; D remains ambiguous. V was pared by 3 bases and J by 4 bases, with 13 bases between. The length of the CDR3 is 14 residues. Germline assignment: CDR1 MNHNS and CDR2 SASEGT. The CDR3 region has the DNA TGTGCCAGCAGTGATCGGCCCCATAGGTACGAGCAGTACTTC. Translation gives CASSDRPHRYEQYF.

The chain carries TRBV5-1 and TRBJ2-7, with D possibly being TRBD1 (5 bases). CDR3 length: 14 amino acids. The V and J ends lost 2 bases and 3 bases respectively, with 12 bases between them. Germline loops: CDR1 SGHRS, CDR2 YFSETQ. The CDR3 region has the DNA TGCGCCAGCAGCTTTGACAGATCATTCTACGAGCAGTACTTC. Protein product: CASSFDRSFYEQYF.

The CDR3 DNA reads as TGTGCCAGCAGCTTGGGTCCCCCAAGGGCCGAGGGGACAGATACGCAGTATTTT. Protein: CASSLGPPRAEGTDTQYF. The chain has TRBV5-4 and TRBJ2-3, with D perhaps TRBD1 or TRBD2 (5 bases each). The CDR3 has 18 residues. Germline CDR1 reads SGHNT; CDR2 reads YYREEE (reference sequence). The germline V and J ends were trimmed by 0 bases and 3 bases, with 20 bases remaining between them.

This chain joins TRBV9 and TRBJ2-3; D ambiguous. Germline V CDR1 and CDR2: SGDLS, YYNGEE. The V gene lost 4 bases and the J gene lost 4 bases, with 16 bases spanning the gap. The length of the CDR3 is 15 residues. CDR3 amino acids: CASSTSSAPPDTQYF. Written as DNA, the CDR3 is TGTGCCAGCAGCACCTCATCGGCCCCCCCAGATACGCAGTATTTT.

V usage is TRBV2 and J usage is TRBJ1-2, with D perhaps TRBD1 (6 bases). V dropped 7 bases and J dropped 0 bases, with 12 bases sitting between them. The V gene's germline CDR1 is SNHLY and CDR2 FYNNEI. The CDR3 runs 14 residues. Written as DNA, the CDR3 is TGTGCCAGCACCCGGGACATAGCTAACTATGGCTACACCTTC. Translating gives CASTRDIANYGYTF. The full variable domain, with the rest looked up from reference TRBV2 and TRBJ1-2, is EPEVTQTPSHQVTQMGQEVILRCVPISNHLYFYWYRQILGQKVEFLVSFYNNEISEKSEIFDDQFSVERPDGSNFTLKIRSTKLEDSAMYFCASTRDIANYGYTFGSGTRLTVV.

This chain links TRBV4-1 with TRBJ1-2; TRBD1 agrees at 8 bases. This CDR3 is 16 amino acids long. Looked up from germline, CDR1 is MGHRA and CDR2 is YSYEKL. V trimming: 0 bases; J trimming: 1 base; junction bases outside the gene matches: 4. The CDR3 region has the DNA TGCGCCAGCAGCCAAGAAGGACAGGGAGGTAACTATGGCTACACCTTC. Translated, it gives CASSQEGQGGNYGYTF.

The gene calls are TRBV2 and TRBJ1-1; D is possibly TRBD1 (6 bases). Germline V lookup: CDR1 SNHLY, CDR2 FYNNEI. CDR3 length: 14 amino acids. The V and J ends lost 3 bases and 7 bases respectively, with 15 bases between them. The DNA for the CDR3 is TGTGCCAGCAGTGAGGAAAACAGGGTAGTTGAAGCTTTCTTT. Its translation: CASSEENRVVEAFF.

This clone came up once. The chain uses TRBV4-1 and TRBJ2-7; 8 bases are shared with TRBD1. The CDR3 is 14 amino acids. Looked up from germline, CDR1 is MGHRA and CDR2 is YSYEKL. J lost 6 bases, V lost 1 base, and 5 bases had no gene match. CDR3 loop: CASSQVDRAGEQYF. CDR3 coding DNA: TGCGCCAGCAGCCAAGTGGACAGGGCTGGCGAGCAGTACTTC.

The CDR3 sequence is CASSEFALGQGANEQFF. The CDR3 DNA is TGTGCCAGCTCAGAATTCGCCCTGGGACAGGGTGCAAATGAGCAGTTCTTC. The chain employs TRBV18 and TRBJ2-1, with 9 bases identical to TRBD1. This CDR3 is 17 amino acids long. J gave up 7 bases and V 5 bases, and 15 bases lay outside the gene matches. The germline CDR1 and CDR2 sequences are KGHSH and LQKENI.

V and J are TRBV18 and TRBJ1-5; 10 positions match TRBD1. This CDR3 contains 19 residues. Trimming took 0 bases from V and 2 from J; bases not matched to a gene: 10. Germline loops: CDR1 KGHSH, CDR2 LQKENI. This CDR3 reads CASSPPGQGVGKGNQPQHF. The CDR3 nucleotides read TGTGCCAGCTCACCACCCGGACAGGGGGTAGGTAAGGGCAATCAGCCCCAGCATTTT.